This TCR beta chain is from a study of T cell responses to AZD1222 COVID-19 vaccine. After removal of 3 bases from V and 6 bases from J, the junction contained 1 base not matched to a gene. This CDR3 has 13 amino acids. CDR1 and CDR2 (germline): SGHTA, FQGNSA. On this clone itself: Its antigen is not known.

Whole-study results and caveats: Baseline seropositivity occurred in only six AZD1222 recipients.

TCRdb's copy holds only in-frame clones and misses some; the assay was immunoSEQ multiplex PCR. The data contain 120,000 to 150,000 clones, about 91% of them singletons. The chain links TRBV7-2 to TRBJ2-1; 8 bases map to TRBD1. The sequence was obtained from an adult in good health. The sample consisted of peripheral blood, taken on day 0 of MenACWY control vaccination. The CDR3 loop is CASSFDRGNEQFF. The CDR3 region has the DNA TGTGCCAGCAGCTTCGACAGGGGCAATGAGCAGTTCTTC.